This is a list of T cell receptor beta chains from one sample in a study of response to subunit inactivated influenza vaccine. MiXCR, applied by TCRdb to the RT-PCR reads, yields one record per CDR3 protein. Altogether about half a million distinct CDR3 sequences are present, 7.6% being singletons, with the ten largest covering 10% to 15%. Here the sequenced sample was PBMCs from blood, taken around 2 years after vaccination. The origin of the receptors is a man aged 50 to 69 who received an inactivated influenza vaccine. CDR3s leave out the opening cysteine and the closing phenylalanine or tryptophan.

11	TRBV12-3/TRBV12-4	ASSFGEVYEQY
14	TRBV7-9	ASSLGAGGGDNEQF
12	TRBV7-2	ASGRTGESDTQY
10	TRBV29-1	SVDRVYNEQF
11	TRBV12-3/TRBV12-4	ASSQRYTGELF
13	TRBV7-2	ASSFLSPNSREQY
12	TRBV20-1	SARRGQGNQPQH
13	TRBV12-5	ASSSGQSNYNEQF
13	TRBV5-1	ASSPRGTAKNIQY
15	TRBV5-1	ASSLAVLAGFRDTQY
9	TRBV5-6	ASSFDTEQF
12	TRBV6-1	ASSAWGKQETQY
13	TRBV20-1	SASAVLIASYEQY
15	TRBV20-1	SATFGLREGSSYEQY
10	TRBV9	ASSGPNSPLH
12	TRBV3-1	ASSQTASAETQY
9	TRBV28	ATNTKYEQY
13	TRBV7-6	ASSLLQGTDYEQY
13	TRBV20-1	SARGHGGVQETQY
14	TRBV5-1	ASSRGTGGWDTEAF
13	TRBV28	ASSLVSLAKNIQY
11	TRBV20-1	SASEAILDTQY
12	TRBV29-1	SIDGTGFLDTQY
11	TRBV2	ASNLGGQETQY
13	TRBV5-5	ASSLGLSQGDEQY
12	TRBV5-6	ASSLGSVGDTQY
14	TRBV11-2	ASSSTAPNSNYGYT
18	TRBV11-1	ASSARILGQAKATNEKLF
11	TRBV9	ASSSWSEDEQF